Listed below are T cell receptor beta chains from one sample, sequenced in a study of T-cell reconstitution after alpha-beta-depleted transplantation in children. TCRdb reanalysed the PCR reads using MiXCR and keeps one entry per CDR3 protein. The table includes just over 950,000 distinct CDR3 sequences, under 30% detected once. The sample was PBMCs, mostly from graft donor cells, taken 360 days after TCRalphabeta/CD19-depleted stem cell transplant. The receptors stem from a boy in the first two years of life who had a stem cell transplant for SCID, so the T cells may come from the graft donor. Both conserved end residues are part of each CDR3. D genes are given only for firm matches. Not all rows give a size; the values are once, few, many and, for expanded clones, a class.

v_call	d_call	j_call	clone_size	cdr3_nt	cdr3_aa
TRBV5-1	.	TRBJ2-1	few	TGCGCCAGCAGCTCGGAGAGGGATACCTACAATGAGCAGTTCTTC	CASSSERDTYNEQFF
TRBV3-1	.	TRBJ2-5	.	TGTGCCAGCAGCCACCTTACCCAGTACTTC	CASSHLTQYF
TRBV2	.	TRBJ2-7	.	TGTGCCAGCAGTGAGAAGCTCTACGAGCAGTACTTC	CASSEKLYEQYF
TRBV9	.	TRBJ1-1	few	TGTGCCAGCAGCGTCGGAGGAGCCCCTGCAGGTGAAGCTTTCTTT	CASSVGGAPAGEAFF
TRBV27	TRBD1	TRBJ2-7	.	TGTGCCAGCAGGCCTGGACAGGGTTTGCGCGAGCAGTACTTC	CASRPGQGLREQYF
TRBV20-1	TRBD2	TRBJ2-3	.	TGCAGTGCTCCAGATATAGCGGGGGGCACCTATGTTCAGACAGATACGCAGTATTTT	CSAPDIAGGTYVQTDTQYF
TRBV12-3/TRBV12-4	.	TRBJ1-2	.	TGTGCCAGCAGTTTAGTGGGGAGAGGTGGCTACACCTTC	CASSLVGRGGYTF
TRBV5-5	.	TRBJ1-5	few	TGTGCCAGCAGCTTGTACTCGGATCAGCCCCAGCATTTT	CASSLYSDQPQHF
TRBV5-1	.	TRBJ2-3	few	TGCGCCAGCAGCTTGGCCCCCCCGGGGCACTTCACAGATACGCAGTATTTT	CASSLAPPGHFTDTQYF
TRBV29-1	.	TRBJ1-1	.	TGCAGCGTTGACTTATTCCAGGGCGCTACTGAAGCTTTCTTT	CSVDLFQGATEAFF
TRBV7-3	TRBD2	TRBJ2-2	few	TGTGCCAGCAGCTTAAAGCCCAGCGGGGGGACCGGGGAGCTGTTTTTT	CASSLKPSGGTGELFF
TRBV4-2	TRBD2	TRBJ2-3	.	TGTGCCAGCAGCCAAGACCCTCAGGATAGCGGGGGGGCAGATACGCAGTATTTT	CASSQDPQDSGGADTQYF
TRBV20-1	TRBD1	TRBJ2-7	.	TGCAGTGCTCAGACTGGGGACAGGAGCTCCTACGAGCAGTACTTC	CSAQTGDRSSYEQYF
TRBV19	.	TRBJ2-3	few	TGTGCCAGTAGTATCCTAGGCAGCACAGATACGCAGTATTTT	CASSILGSTDTQYF
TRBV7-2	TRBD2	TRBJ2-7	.	TGTGCCAGCAGCCCTCCGACTAGCGGGGGGGGTTGGGAGCAGTACTTC	CASSPPTSGGGWEQYF
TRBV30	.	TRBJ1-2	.	TGTGCCTGGATCCCGCAAGTCACCGGAAAGCATGGCTACACCTTC	CAWIPQVTGKHGYTF
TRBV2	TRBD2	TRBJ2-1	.	TGTGCCAGCAGTGCAGCGGGGGGGCGTGAGACAAGCTCCTACAATGAGCAGTTCTTC	CASSAAGGRETSSYNEQFF
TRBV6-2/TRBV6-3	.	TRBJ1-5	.	TGTGCCAGCAGTTACGACTCGTATAGCAATCAGCCCCAGCATTTT	CASSYDSYSNQPQHF
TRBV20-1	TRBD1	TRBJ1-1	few	TGCAGTGCTAGGTCCAGGGGGTATAGTGAAGCTTTCTTT	CSARSRGYSEAFF
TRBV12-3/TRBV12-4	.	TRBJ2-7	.	TGTGCCAGCAGTCTAGCAGACCTCTTCTACGAGCAGTACTTC	CASSLADLFYEQYF
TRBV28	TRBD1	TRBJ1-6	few	TGTGCCAGCAGTTCGGGACAGACAAATTCACCCCTCCACTTT	CASSSGQTNSPLHF
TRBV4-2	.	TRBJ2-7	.	TGTGCCAGCAGCCAATCCTCCCGGGCACGAGACGAGCAGTACTTC	CASSQSSRARDEQYF
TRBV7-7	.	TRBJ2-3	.	TGTGCCAGCAGCTCAACAGCTTCTTTCGACACAGATACGCAGTATTTT	CASSSTASFDTDTQYF
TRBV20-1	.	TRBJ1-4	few	TGCAGTGCCGCAGTGACAGGCGGTGAAAAACTGTTTTTT	CSAAVTGGEKLFF
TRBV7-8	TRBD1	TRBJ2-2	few	TGTGCCAGCACCCTCCAGAGGGGGCCAAACACCGGGGAGCTGTTTTTT	CASTLQRGPNTGELFF
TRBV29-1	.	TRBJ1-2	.	TGCAGCGTTGCCGGGGACGGCTACACCTTC	CSVAGDGYTF
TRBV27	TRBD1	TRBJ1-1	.	TGTGCCAGCGGGAGACAGGGGGGACTGAACACTGAAGCTTTCTTT	CASGRQGGLNTEAFF
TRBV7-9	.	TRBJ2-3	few	TGTGCCAGCAGCCAGGACAGCTACACAGATACGCAGTATTTT	CASSQDSYTDTQYF
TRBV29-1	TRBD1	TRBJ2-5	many	TGCAGCACGGGACAGGGCGGAGAGACCCAGTACTTC	CSTGQGGETQYF
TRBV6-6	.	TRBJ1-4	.	TGTGCCAGCAGTTACGGGGGAGAAAAACTGTTTTTT	CASSYGGEKLFF
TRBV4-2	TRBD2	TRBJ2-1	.	TGTGCCAGCAGCATACTAGCGGGGGGGCTTATTGAGCAGTTCTTC	CASSILAGGLIEQFF
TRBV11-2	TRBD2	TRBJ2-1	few	TGTGCCAGCAGCTTTGCAAGCGGGGGGTACTACAATGAGCAGTTCTTC	CASSFASGGYYNEQFF
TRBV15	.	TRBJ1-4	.	TGTGCCACCAGCAGAGGAAGACGGGGACCGAATGAAAAACTGTTTTTT	CATSRGRRGPNEKLFF
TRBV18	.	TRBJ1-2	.	TGTGCCAGCTCACCACTTCCAGATAACTATGGCTACACCTTC	CASSPLPDNYGYTF
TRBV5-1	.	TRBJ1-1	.	TGCGCCAGCAGCAAAGGGAGCAACACTGAAGCTTTCTTT	CASSKGSNTEAFF
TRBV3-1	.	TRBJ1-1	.	TGTGCCAGCAGCCTAGGGGACGTCGGGCGAGCTTTCTTT	CASSLGDVGRAFF
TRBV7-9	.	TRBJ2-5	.	TGTGCCAGCACGGTCAAAGGCGAGACCCAGTACTTC	CASTVKGETQYF
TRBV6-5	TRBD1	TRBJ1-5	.	TGTGCCAGCGGGGACAGCCGACGCAATCAGCCCCAGCATTTT	CASGDSRRNQPQHF
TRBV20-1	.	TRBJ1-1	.	TGCAGTGCTAGAGCGTTGACAGGACTGAACACTGAAGCTTTCTTT	CSARALTGLNTEAFF
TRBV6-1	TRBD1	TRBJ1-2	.	TGTGCCAGCAGTGAAAAGACAGGGGCGCTCACGGGGGGCTACACCTTC	CASSEKTGALTGGYTF
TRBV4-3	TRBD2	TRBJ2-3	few	TGCGCCAGCAGCCAAGATCGCATCTCCGGGGGGAGGGGAGATACGCAGTATTTT	CASSQDRISGGRGDTQYF
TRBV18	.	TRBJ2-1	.	TGTGCCAGCTCACCACCCTGGAGCACGAACTTGGCTGAGCAGTTCTTC	CASSPPWSTNLAEQFF
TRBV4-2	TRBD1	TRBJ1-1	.	TGTGCCAGCGTACAGGGGGAAGGGGACACTGAAGCTTTCTTT	CASVQGEGDTEAFF